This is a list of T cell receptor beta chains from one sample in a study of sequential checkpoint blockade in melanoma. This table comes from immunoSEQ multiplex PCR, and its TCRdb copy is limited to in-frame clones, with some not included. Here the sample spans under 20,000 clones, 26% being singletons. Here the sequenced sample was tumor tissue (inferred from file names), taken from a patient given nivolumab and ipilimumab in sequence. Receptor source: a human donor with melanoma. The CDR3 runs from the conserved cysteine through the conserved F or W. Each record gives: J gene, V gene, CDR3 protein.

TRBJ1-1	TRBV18	CASSPPKGRLMNTEAFF
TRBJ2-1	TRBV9	CASKKSGGTYNEQFF
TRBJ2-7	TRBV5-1	CASSLVVSPYEQYF
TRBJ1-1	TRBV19	CASSAGTGWTEAFF
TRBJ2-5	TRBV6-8	CASTDGGAETQYF
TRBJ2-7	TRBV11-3	CASSPDRGLGEQYF
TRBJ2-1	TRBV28	CASRSTAGRSPEQFF
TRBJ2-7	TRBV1	CASSLRTSGGVSFSEQYF
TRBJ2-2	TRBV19	CASSISSAFTGELFF
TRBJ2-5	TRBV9	CASSVVAGITQETQYF
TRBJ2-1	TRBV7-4	CASSSQPSVNEQFF
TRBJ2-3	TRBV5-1	CASSLGGRGATDTQYF
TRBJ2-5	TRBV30	CAWSRGQETQYF
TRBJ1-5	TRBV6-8	CASRKQGASNQPQHF
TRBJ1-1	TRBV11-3	CASSLGPSGNTEAFF
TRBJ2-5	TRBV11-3	CASSFGGVQETQYF
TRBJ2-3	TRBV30	CAWSVGDTDTQYF
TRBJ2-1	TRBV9	CASSVDGRRPYNEQFF
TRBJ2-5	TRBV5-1	CASSLRQGARETQYF
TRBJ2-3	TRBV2	CASSGNVGASADTQYF
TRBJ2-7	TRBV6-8	CASSYRADYEQYF
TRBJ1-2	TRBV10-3	CAISESDRGQGYTF
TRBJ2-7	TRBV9	CASSVEQGTYEQYF
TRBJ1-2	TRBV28	CASSTVSYGYTF
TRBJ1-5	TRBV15	CATSRVLGRNNQPQHF
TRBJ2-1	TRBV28	CASHRGRYNEQFF
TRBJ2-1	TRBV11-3	CASSIGTIPGQSSYNEQFF
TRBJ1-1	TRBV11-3	CASSLPGLNTEAFF
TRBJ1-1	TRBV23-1	CASYPDVNTEAFF
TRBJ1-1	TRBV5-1	CASSRTGPMNTEAFF
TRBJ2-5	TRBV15	CATSRDQYAQETQYF
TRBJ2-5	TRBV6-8	CASSYSQDSGTQYF
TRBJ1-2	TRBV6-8	CASSLEGTYGYTF
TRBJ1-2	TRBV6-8	CASSGRETGYGYTF
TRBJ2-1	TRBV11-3	CASSLGGGAYNEQFF
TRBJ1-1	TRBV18	CASSPLDGLNTEAFF
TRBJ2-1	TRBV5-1	CASSFGTSGGSVPSSYNEQFF
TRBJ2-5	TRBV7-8	CASSFKGRETQYF
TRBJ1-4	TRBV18	CASSLGQGRNEKLFF
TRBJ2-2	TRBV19	CASSMVPGPYTGELFF
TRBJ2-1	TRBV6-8	CASSYSTSGYNEQFF
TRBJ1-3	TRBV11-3	CASSPGNSGNTIYF